This TCR beta chain was sequenced during a study of radiotherapy plus CTLA-4 blockade in lung cancer. Turning to the study itself: There were objective responses in over 15% of patients, and around 31% had disease control. The study's findings and limits: Interferon-beta and early blood T cell clone dynamics reportedly predicted response best. TCR clones of tumor origin grew in blood after radiotherapy plus ipilimumab.

Concerning this clone: Antigen specificity is unknown.

Germline CDR1 SGHAT, CDR2 FQDESV (reference sequence). The J segment lost 3 bases and the V segment lost 1 base, leaving 2 bases of the junction unmatched. The length of the CDR3 is 14 residues. Libraries were prepared by immunoSEQ multiplex PCR; TCRdb keeps only in-frame clonotypes and omits some of them. The sample includes 60,000 to 85,000 clones, around 87% of them seen just once. J is TRBJ1-1 and V is TRBV11-1; 7 positions agree with TRBD1. The clonotype was recovered from a human donor with non-small cell lung cancer who had stable disease on radiotherapy plus ipilimumab. Specimen: peripheral blood, collected from a patient treated with radiotherapy plus ipilimumab. CDR3 amino acids: CASSLGQGDTEAFF. The CDR3, as DNA: TGTGCCAGCAGCTTAGGGCAGGGGGACACTGAAGCTTTCTTT.